This T cell receptor beta chain was found in a study of long-term antiretroviral therapy in people with HIV. Study-wide findings and caveats: ART-treated samples gained diversity yet remained below transplant donor controls. Possibly under older ART regimens, blood was drawn between the mid-2000s and the late 2010s.

This clone was counted between two and nine times. Its specificity is unknown. Ahead of DNA extraction, samples held about 1-10 million cryopreserved PBMC each. This CDR3 is built from 11 residues. Germline V lookup: CDR1 DFQATT, CDR2 SNEGSKA (reference sequence). V was clipped by 4 bases and J by 4 bases, with 7 bases between them. Assay version v3.0 of immunoSEQ was used, and it was run at survey level. Here immunoSEQ multiplex PCR was the method, and the copy in TCRdb shows in-frame clones only, minus some. This table has around 24,000 clones, roughly four fifths appearing once. This sequence joins TRBV20-1 and TRBJ1-1, with TRBD1 as a possible D gene (5 bases). This TCR was sampled from a man between 45 and 60 years old with HIV. The source was unsorted PBMCs, collected 0.4 years after starting antiretroviral therapy. DNA for the CDR3: TGCAGTGCTAACCAGGGCACTGAAGCTTTCTTT. It is translated as CSANQGTEAFF.